This passage covers 13 T cell receptor beta chains from one sample sequenced in a study of cytomegalovirus exposure and HLA in healthy donors. PCR employed 60 Vbeta and 13 Jbeta primers. Here immunoSEQ multiplex PCR was the method, and the copy in TCRdb shows in-frame clones only, minus some. The table lists 90,000 to 140,000 clones, nearly 15% of them singletons. The sequenced sample was PBMCs. The receptors originated from a female donor in good health and CMV-seronegative.

This clone was found a few times. The rearrangement uses TRBV4-1 and TRBJ2-1; TRBD1 agrees at 8 bases. The germline CDR1 and CDR2 sequences are MGHRA and YSYEKL. The CDR3 has 15 residues. V lost 0 bases, J lost 13 bases, and 11 bases stayed unmatched. CDR3 region: CASSQDRGAGTGQFF. The CDR3, as DNA: TGCGCCAGCAGCCAAGATAGGGGCGCAGGGACAGGACAGTTCTTC.

This clone was detected only a few times. V usage is TRBV5-5 and J usage is TRBJ2-1; no clear D gene. The CDR3 totals 15 residues. Germline CDR1 is SGHKS and CDR2 is YYEKEE (reference sequence). V shed 0 bases and J shed 9 bases, with 16 bases lying between them. The CDR3 DNA is TGTGCCAGCAGCTTGGGCACCTCTGTTTACGGTGAGCAGTTCTTC. Residues: CASSLGTSVYGEQFF.

V gene TRBV5-6 combines with J gene TRBJ1-5; 9 positions agree with TRBD1. Germline trimming cut 2 bases from V and 7 bases from J; bases unmatched to any gene: 4. The CDR3 contains 14 residues. Germline loops: CDR1 SGHDT, CDR2 YYEEEE. The CDR3 coding sequence is TGTGCCAGCAGCTTAGGGACAGGGCCCCAGCCCCAGCATTTT. This sequence encodes CASSLGTGPQPQHF.

This clone was observed a few times. V is TRBV6-1 and J is TRBJ2-5, with D possibly being TRBD2 (5 bases). V lost 7 bases, J lost 4 bases, and 13 bases lay in between. The germline V gene has CDR1 MNHNS and CDR2 SASEGT. This CDR3 has 13 amino acids. The CDR3 loop reads CASKSAGGETQYF. Here the CDR3 DNA reads TGTGCCAGCAAATCGGCAGGAGGAGAGACCCAGTACTTC.

V gene TRBV6-1 combines with J gene TRBJ2-7; D is unclear. This CDR3 has 14 amino acids. Trimming pared 0 bases from V and 3 bases from J, leaving 9 bases between. The germline V gene has CDR1 MNHNS and CDR2 SASEGT. The CDR3 DNA reads as TGTGCCAGCAGTGAAGCGCTTCGACACTACGAGCAGTACTTC. The encoded protein is CASSEALRHYEQYF.

V is TRBV7-9 and J is TRBJ1-1, with D maybe TRBD1 (6 bases). Deletions cut 2 bases from V and 11 bases from J, with 12 bases between. The CDR3 consists of 12 residues. CDR1 SEHNR and CDR2 FQNEAQ come from the germline V gene (reference sequence). The CDR3 loop is CASSLYRATAFF. The CDR3 nucleotides read TGTGCCAGCAGCTTATACAGGGCGACGGCTTTCTTT.

The genes are TRBV5-4 and TRBJ2-5; the D gene is possibly TRBD2 (5 bases). V was trimmed by 4 bases and J by 5 bases, leaving 18 bases between them. Germline V gene sequence: CDR1 SGHNT, CDR2 YYREEE (reference sequence). There are 15 residues in the CDR3. The CDR3 is CASSLTGVRRETQYF. The CDR3 bases are TGTGCCAGCAGCCTCACCGGGGTTCGGAGGGAGACCCAGTACTTC.

This clone occurred a few times. The chain links TRBV19 to TRBJ2-1; the D gene is possibly TRBD2 (5 bases). Germline V CDR1 and CDR2: LNHDA, SQIVND (reference sequence). The CDR3 is 17 residues long. The V end was cut by 3 bases, the J end by 2 bases, with 17 bases between. CDR3 protein: CASSISSPLAAYNEQFF. The CDR3 nucleotides are TGTGCCAGTAGTATTTCTTCCCCCCTAGCAGCCTACAATGAGCAGTTCTTC.

This clone occurred a few times. This rearrangement joins TRBV9 to TRBJ2-5; 12 bases are a match to TRBD1. Germline trimming cut 5 bases from V and 5 bases from J; bases unmatched to any gene: 10. Germline V gene lookup returns CDR1 SGDLS and CDR2 YYNGEE. The length of the CDR3 is 16 residues. CDR3: CASSATGTGGSETQYF. The CDR3 nucleotides are TGTGCCAGCAGTGCTACCGGGACAGGGGGCTCGGAGACCCAGTACTTC.

Details on this clone: Other DNA sequences from this sample encode an identical CDR3 as well. V is TRBV4-1 and J is TRBJ2-4; a possible D gene is TRBD1 (6 bases). The CDR3 is 20 amino acids. Trimming pared 0 bases from V and 4 bases from J, leaving 25 bases between. CDR1 is MGHRA and CDR2 is YSYEKL in the germline V gene. The CDR3 protein is CASSQDYSLRRTAAKNIQYF. The DNA of the CDR3 is TGCGCCAGCAGCCAAGATTACAGTTTGCGGAGGACAGCCGCGAAAAACATTCAGTACTTC.

The rearrangement links TRBV7-8 to TRBJ1-4; 9 nucleotides line up with TRBD1. V gave up 1 base and J gave up 10 bases; unmatched junction bases: 13. CDR1 and CDR2 from the germline V gene are SGHVS and FQNEAQ. The length of the CDR3 is 17 residues. The CDR3 DNA is TGTGCCAGCAGCTTAGGGCACAGGGGGCAGATAAAAGGAAAACTGTTTTTT. Its protein is CASSLGHRGQIKGKLFF.

The chain combines TRBV30 with TRBJ2-4; D is unresolved. The CDR3 runs to 13 residues. Germline V gene sequence: CDR1 GTSNPN, CDR2 SVGIG (reference sequence). V lost 1 base and J 2 bases, leaving 6 bases between the germline ends. In DNA, the CDR3 is TGTGCCTGGAGTGGTGGGCCCAAAAACATTCAGTACTTC. This translates into CAWSGGPKNIQYF.

This sequence joins TRBV6-5 and TRBJ2-7, with TRBD1 identical over 7 bases. CDR1 and CDR2 (germline): MNHEY, SVGAGI. Trimming cost V 6 bases and J 3 bases; bases outside gene matches: 5. This CDR3 comprises 13 residues. CDR3 region: CASRTGQNYEQYF. For the CDR3, the DNA is TGTGCCAGCAGAACGGGACAGAACTACGAGCAGTACTTC.